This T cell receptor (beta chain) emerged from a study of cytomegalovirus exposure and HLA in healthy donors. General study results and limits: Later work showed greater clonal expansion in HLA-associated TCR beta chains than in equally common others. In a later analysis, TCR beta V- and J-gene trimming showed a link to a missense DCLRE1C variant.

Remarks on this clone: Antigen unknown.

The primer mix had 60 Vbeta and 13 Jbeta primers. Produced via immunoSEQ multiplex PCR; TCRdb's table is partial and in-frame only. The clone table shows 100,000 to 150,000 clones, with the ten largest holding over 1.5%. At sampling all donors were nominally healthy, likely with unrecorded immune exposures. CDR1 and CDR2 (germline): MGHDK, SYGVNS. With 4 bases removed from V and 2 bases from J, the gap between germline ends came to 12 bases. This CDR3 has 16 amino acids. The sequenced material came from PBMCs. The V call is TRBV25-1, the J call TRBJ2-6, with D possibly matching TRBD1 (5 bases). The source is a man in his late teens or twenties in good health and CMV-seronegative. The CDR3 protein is CASSGPSGTGANVLTF. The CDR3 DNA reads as TGTGCCAGCAGTGGACCGTCAGGGACTGGGGCCAACGTCCTGACTTTC.